The 13 T cell receptor beta chains given below trace back to one sample, sequenced in a study of T cells expressing NK-cell markers. TCRdb processed the 5' RACE reads again and assigns one entry to each CDR3 protein, with no DNA. Recorded for this sample: 440,000 or so distinct CDR3 sequences. Sequences were obtained from blood T cells: a sorted CD56 or NKG2C T cell subset, CD4+ or CD8+ T cells, or bulk PBMC T cells (not recorded which). The receptors originated from a woman aged 18-70 years in good health.

The CDR3 here is CATSRGRGYGYTF. The chain links TRBV15 to TRBJ1-2; without DNA, the TCRdb call of TRBD1 cannot be checked. Germline V CDR1 and CDR2: LNHNV, YYDKDF (reference sequence). CDR3 size: 13 residues. The complete variable domain, with remaining parts taken from reference TRBV15 and TRBJ1-2, reads DAMVIQNPRYQVTQFGKPVTLSCSQTLNHNVMYWYQQKSSQAPKLLFHYYDKDFNNEADTPDNFQSRRPNTSFCFLDIRSPGLGDTAMYLCATSRGRGYGYTFGSGTRLTVV.

J is TRBJ1-1 and V is TRBV7-2; TCRdb designates TRBD1, a call that cannot be tested without DNA. The CDR3 length is 14 residues. Looked up from germline, CDR1 is SGHTA and CDR2 is FQGNSA. The CDR3: CASSLQGGNTEAFF. Based on the CDR3 plus reference TRBV7-2 and TRBJ1-1, the full variable domain is GAGVSQSPSNKVTEKGKDVELRCDPISGHTALYWYRQSLGQGLEFLIYFQGNSAPDKSGLPSDRFSAERTGGSVSTLTIQRTQQEDSAVYLCASSLQGGNTEAFFGQGTRLTVV.

This rearrangement joins TRBV27 to TRBJ1-4; TCRdb's assignment of TRBD1 cannot be checked, as there is no DNA. Germline loops: CDR1 MNHEY, CDR2 SMNVEV (reference sequence). The CDR3 is made up of 13 amino acids. The CDR3 sequence is CASAPFAMEKLFF.

V usage is TRBV6-5 and J usage is TRBJ1-1; without DNA, the TCRdb call of TRBD1 cannot be checked. CDR1 MNHEY and CDR2 SVGAGI come from the germline V gene. The CDR3 extends over 17 amino acids. The CDR3: CASSYPQGAAPNTEAFF.

The gene calls are TRBV7-2 and TRBJ2-2; TCRdb proposes TRBD2, but this gene call is untestable without DNA. Germline CDR1 and CDR2: SGHTA and FQGNSA. The CDR3 length is 14 residues. This CDR3 is CASSFGGITGELFF.

The chain carries TRBV20-1 and TRBJ2-3; checking the TCRdb D call of TRBD2 is not possible without DNA. The CDR3 consists of 15 residues. CDR1 and CDR2 (germline): DFQATT, SNEGSKA (reference sequence). The CDR3 region is CSANGLAGVGDTQYF.

The V and J genes are TRBV12-3 or TRBV12-4 and TRBJ2-4; TCRdb returns TRBD1, unconfirmable since there is no DNA. The CDR3 covers 16 residues. CDR3 loop: CASSLLSPGGGHIQYF.

The gene calls are TRBV7-2 and TRBJ2-7; TCRdb indicates TRBD1, and absent DNA this call remains unverified. The V gene's germline CDR1 is SGHTA and CDR2 FQGNSA. This CDR3 has 13 residues. The CDR3 loop reads CASSLVGGDEQYF. The full variable domain, rest sourced from reference TRBV7-2 and TRBJ2-7, is GAGVSQSPSNKVTEKGKDVELRCDPISGHTALYWYRQSLGQGLEFLIYFQGNSAPDKSGLPSDRFSAERTGGSVSTLTIQRTQQEDSAVYLCASSLVGGDEQYFGPGTRLTVT.

This chain uses TRBV12-3 or TRBV12-4 with TRBJ2-5. CDR3 length equals 13 residues. CDR3 sequence reads: CASSFGDQETQYF.

V is TRBV12-3 or TRBV12-4 and J is TRBJ1-6; the TCRdb call, TRBD1, lacks DNA for checking. The CDR3 is 14 residues long. Here the CDR3 reads CASSLGRGHSPLHF.

The chain combines TRBV18 with TRBJ1-4. The CDR3 has 12 residues. From germline, CDR1 is KGHSH and CDR2 LQKENI. CDR3 sequence: CASSPRNEKLFF.

The rearrangement uses TRBV7-2 and TRBJ2-6; TCRdb proposes TRBD1, but this gene call is untestable without DNA. CDR1 is SGHTA, CDR2 FQGNSA, per germline. The CDR3 loop spans 17 amino acids. The CDR3 is CASSSKGRESGANVLTF. Combining the CDR3 with reference TRBV7-2 and TRBJ2-6 gives the whole variable domain GAGVSQSPSNKVTEKGKDVELRCDPISGHTALYWYRQSLGQGLEFLIYFQGNSAPDKSGLPSDRFSAERTGGSVSTLTIQRTQQEDSAVYLCASSSKGRESGANVLTFGAGSRLTVL.

This chain joins TRBV30 and TRBJ2-3; as DNA is missing, the TRBD1 call by TCRdb cannot be tested. Germline CDR1 is GTSNPN and CDR2 is SVGIG (reference sequence). This CDR3 is built from 15 residues. The CDR3 spells CAWMLETGNKDTQYF. Supplemented by reference TRBV30 and TRBJ2-3, the full variable domain reads SQTIHQWPATLVQPVGSPLSLECTVEGTSNPNLYWYRQAAGRGLQLLFYSVGIGQISSEVPQNLSASRPQDRQFILSSKKLLLSDSGFYLCAWMLETGNKDTQYFGPGTRLTVL.